The rows below give T cell receptor beta chains drawn from one sample of a study of cytomegalovirus exposure and HLA in healthy donors. Method: immunoSEQ multiplex PCR; TCRdb's copy keeps in-frame clones and lacks some. The sample gives roughly 160,000 clones, roughly 80% of which show up once; around 2.2% is in the top ten. Input material: PBMCs. The origin of the receptors is a man aged 45-60 years in good health and CMV-seropositive. Both conserved end residues are part of each CDR3.

j_call: TRBJ1-2
v_call: TRBV11-2
cdr3_length: 14
cdr3_aa: CASSPDRVGYGYTF

j_call: TRBJ2-3
v_call: TRBV18
cdr3_length: 12
cdr3_aa: CASSPRVDTQYF

j_call: TRBJ2-3
v_call: TRBV30
cdr3_length: 18
cdr3_aa: CAWSPRTRKGADTDTQYF

j_call: TRBJ1-2
v_call: TRBV19
cdr3_length: 13
cdr3_aa: CASSIHPDYGYTF

j_call: TRBJ1-4
v_call: TRBV7-7
cdr3_length: 15
cdr3_aa: CASSLAQGPREKLFF

j_call: TRBJ1-1
v_call: TRBV27
cdr3_length: 15
cdr3_aa: CASSLGGQRYTEAFF

j_call: TRBJ2-1
v_call: TRBV21-1
cdr3_length: 16
cdr3_aa: CASSKERQAGGNEQFF

j_call: TRBJ2-7
v_call: TRBV9
cdr3_length: 15
cdr3_aa: CASSVGTGQSYEQYF

j_call: TRBJ2-7
v_call: TRBV15
cdr3_length: 15
cdr3_aa: CATSRDRSEGREQYF

j_call: TRBJ2-1
v_call: TRBV4-3
cdr3_length: 18
cdr3_aa: CASSQDGLAGSSYNEQFF

j_call: TRBJ2-7
v_call: TRBV4-3
cdr3_length: 15
cdr3_aa: CASSQGAGRVYEQYF

j_call: TRBJ1-6
v_call: TRBV27
cdr3_length: 17
cdr3_aa: CASSLSLPGANNSPLHF

j_call: TRBJ1-2
v_call: TRBV6-1
cdr3_length: 13
cdr3_aa: CASSATVNYGYTF

j_call: TRBJ2-2
v_call: TRBV4-3
cdr3_length: 17
cdr3_aa: CASSQESSGGNTGELFF

j_call: TRBJ1-1
v_call: TRBV4-3
cdr3_length: 14
cdr3_aa: CASSQDGPGTEAFF

j_call: TRBJ1-1
v_call: TRBV2
cdr3_length: 15
cdr3_aa: CASSQWQGRDTEAFF

j_call: TRBJ2-7
v_call: TRBV27
cdr3_length: 14
cdr3_aa: CASSFWGRTYEQYF

j_call: TRBJ1-1
v_call: TRBV27
cdr3_length: 12
cdr3_aa: CASSYLRGEAFF

j_call: TRBJ1-2
v_call: TRBV5-4
cdr3_length: 14
cdr3_aa: CASSWDRGQIGYTF

j_call: TRBJ2-2
v_call: TRBV10-2
cdr3_length: 15
cdr3_aa: CATPRQGSNTGELFF

j_call: TRBJ1-2
v_call: TRBV7-8
cdr3_length: 14
cdr3_aa: CASSPPDRNHGYTF

j_call: TRBJ2-1
v_call: TRBV7-6
cdr3_length: 14
cdr3_aa: CASSLPGQYNEQFF

j_call: TRBJ1-6
v_call: TRBV9
cdr3_length: 15
cdr3_aa: CASSAGQGHNSPLHF

j_call: TRBJ2-1
v_call: TRBV2
cdr3_length: 16
cdr3_aa: CASSERARGGYNEQFF

j_call: TRBJ2-2
v_call: TRBV9
cdr3_length: 16
cdr3_aa: CASSVGTGGAIGELFF

j_call: TRBJ2-7
v_call: TRBV6-5
cdr3_length: 15
cdr3_aa: CASSYGTGGTYEQYF

j_call: TRBJ2-7
v_call: TRBV5-8
cdr3_length: 15
cdr3_aa: CASSARPLPFDEQYF

j_call: TRBJ1-5
v_call: TRBV10-3
cdr3_length: 15
cdr3_aa: CAISEYGTANQPQHF

j_call: TRBJ1-6
v_call: TRBV7-9
cdr3_length: 14
cdr3_aa: CASSSSLDNSPLHF

j_call: TRBJ2-3
v_call: TRBV5-5
cdr3_length: 16
cdr3_aa: CASSRSGGAGTDTQYF

j_call: TRBJ2-6
v_call: TRBV9
cdr3_length: 16
cdr3_aa: CASSPQGVSGANVLTF

j_call: TRBJ1-4
v_call: TRBV6-1
cdr3_length: 14
cdr3_aa: CASTRDRAFEKLFF

j_call: TRBJ2-3
v_call: TRBV27
cdr3_length: 11
cdr3_aa: CATREADTQYF

j_call: TRBJ1-2
v_call: TRBV28
cdr3_length: 13
cdr3_aa: CASSSIGDYGYTF

j_call: TRBJ1-3
v_call: TRBV4-3
cdr3_length: 16
cdr3_aa: CASSQDLPTTGNTIYF

j_call: TRBJ2-1
v_call: TRBV4-3
cdr3_length: 16
cdr3_aa: CASSQERSSAGDEQFF

j_call: TRBJ2-5
v_call: TRBV6-5
cdr3_length: 14
cdr3_aa: CASTGRGAWETQYF

j_call: TRBJ1-1
v_call: TRBV6-5
cdr3_length: 12
cdr3_aa: CASSYGSGEAFF

j_call: TRBJ2-1
v_call: TRBV7-7
cdr3_length: 14
cdr3_aa: CASSLGTAYNEQFF

j_call: TRBJ2-6
v_call: TRBV12-5
cdr3_length: 15
cdr3_aa: CASVPVRDGANVLTF

j_call: TRBJ2-7
v_call: TRBV19
cdr3_length: 14
cdr3_aa: CASSGDRDSYEQYF

j_call: TRBJ2-5
v_call: TRBV9
cdr3_length: 15
cdr3_aa: CASSVVQGGSETQYF

j_call: TRBJ2-5
v_call: TRBV11-3
cdr3_length: 16
cdr3_aa: CASSLSPGQGEETQYF

j_call: TRBJ2-7
v_call: TRBV19
cdr3_length: 13
cdr3_aa: CASSVQGDLEQYF

j_call: TRBJ1-4
v_call: TRBV7-9
cdr3_length: 16
cdr3_aa: CASSPVGSREYEKLFF

j_call: TRBJ1-1
v_call: TRBV7-9
cdr3_length: 15
cdr3_aa: CASSPHPRQAHEAFF

j_call: TRBJ1-6
v_call: TRBV5-1
cdr3_length: 15
cdr3_aa: CASAGGTEYNSPLHF

j_call: TRBJ2-1
v_call: TRBV5-5
cdr3_length: 15
cdr3_aa: CASSLGGSSYNEQFF

j_call: TRBJ1-4
v_call: TRBV7-6
cdr3_length: 14
cdr3_aa: CASSLGSAREKLFF

j_call: TRBJ1-2
v_call: TRBV28
cdr3_length: 13
cdr3_aa: CASSLSRVGGYTF

j_call: -
v_call: TRBV5-1
cdr3_length: 15
cdr3_aa: CASSLDSSFSYEQYF

j_call: TRBJ2-5
v_call: TRBV19
cdr3_length: 17
cdr3_aa: CASSSYRGRESGETQYF

j_call: TRBJ2-5
v_call: TRBV7-9
cdr3_length: 13
cdr3_aa: CASSSGQGTAQYF

j_call: TRBJ2-7
v_call: TRBV27
cdr3_length: 15
cdr3_aa: CASSLSLAGEYEQYF

j_call: TRBJ2-5
v_call: TRBV7-9
cdr3_length: 16
cdr3_aa: CASSLGSGGYQETQYF

j_call: TRBJ1-3
v_call: TRBV5-1
cdr3_length: 13
cdr3_aa: CASSLRQGDTIYF

j_call: TRBJ2-3
v_call: TRBV4-3
cdr3_length: 17
cdr3_aa: CASSQDLAGRGADTQYF

j_call: TRBJ1-6
v_call: TRBV4-1
cdr3_length: 15
cdr3_aa: CASSQIETGNSPLHF

j_call: TRBJ2-5
v_call: TRBV7-2
cdr3_length: 17
cdr3_aa: CASSLDRGGGTQETQYF